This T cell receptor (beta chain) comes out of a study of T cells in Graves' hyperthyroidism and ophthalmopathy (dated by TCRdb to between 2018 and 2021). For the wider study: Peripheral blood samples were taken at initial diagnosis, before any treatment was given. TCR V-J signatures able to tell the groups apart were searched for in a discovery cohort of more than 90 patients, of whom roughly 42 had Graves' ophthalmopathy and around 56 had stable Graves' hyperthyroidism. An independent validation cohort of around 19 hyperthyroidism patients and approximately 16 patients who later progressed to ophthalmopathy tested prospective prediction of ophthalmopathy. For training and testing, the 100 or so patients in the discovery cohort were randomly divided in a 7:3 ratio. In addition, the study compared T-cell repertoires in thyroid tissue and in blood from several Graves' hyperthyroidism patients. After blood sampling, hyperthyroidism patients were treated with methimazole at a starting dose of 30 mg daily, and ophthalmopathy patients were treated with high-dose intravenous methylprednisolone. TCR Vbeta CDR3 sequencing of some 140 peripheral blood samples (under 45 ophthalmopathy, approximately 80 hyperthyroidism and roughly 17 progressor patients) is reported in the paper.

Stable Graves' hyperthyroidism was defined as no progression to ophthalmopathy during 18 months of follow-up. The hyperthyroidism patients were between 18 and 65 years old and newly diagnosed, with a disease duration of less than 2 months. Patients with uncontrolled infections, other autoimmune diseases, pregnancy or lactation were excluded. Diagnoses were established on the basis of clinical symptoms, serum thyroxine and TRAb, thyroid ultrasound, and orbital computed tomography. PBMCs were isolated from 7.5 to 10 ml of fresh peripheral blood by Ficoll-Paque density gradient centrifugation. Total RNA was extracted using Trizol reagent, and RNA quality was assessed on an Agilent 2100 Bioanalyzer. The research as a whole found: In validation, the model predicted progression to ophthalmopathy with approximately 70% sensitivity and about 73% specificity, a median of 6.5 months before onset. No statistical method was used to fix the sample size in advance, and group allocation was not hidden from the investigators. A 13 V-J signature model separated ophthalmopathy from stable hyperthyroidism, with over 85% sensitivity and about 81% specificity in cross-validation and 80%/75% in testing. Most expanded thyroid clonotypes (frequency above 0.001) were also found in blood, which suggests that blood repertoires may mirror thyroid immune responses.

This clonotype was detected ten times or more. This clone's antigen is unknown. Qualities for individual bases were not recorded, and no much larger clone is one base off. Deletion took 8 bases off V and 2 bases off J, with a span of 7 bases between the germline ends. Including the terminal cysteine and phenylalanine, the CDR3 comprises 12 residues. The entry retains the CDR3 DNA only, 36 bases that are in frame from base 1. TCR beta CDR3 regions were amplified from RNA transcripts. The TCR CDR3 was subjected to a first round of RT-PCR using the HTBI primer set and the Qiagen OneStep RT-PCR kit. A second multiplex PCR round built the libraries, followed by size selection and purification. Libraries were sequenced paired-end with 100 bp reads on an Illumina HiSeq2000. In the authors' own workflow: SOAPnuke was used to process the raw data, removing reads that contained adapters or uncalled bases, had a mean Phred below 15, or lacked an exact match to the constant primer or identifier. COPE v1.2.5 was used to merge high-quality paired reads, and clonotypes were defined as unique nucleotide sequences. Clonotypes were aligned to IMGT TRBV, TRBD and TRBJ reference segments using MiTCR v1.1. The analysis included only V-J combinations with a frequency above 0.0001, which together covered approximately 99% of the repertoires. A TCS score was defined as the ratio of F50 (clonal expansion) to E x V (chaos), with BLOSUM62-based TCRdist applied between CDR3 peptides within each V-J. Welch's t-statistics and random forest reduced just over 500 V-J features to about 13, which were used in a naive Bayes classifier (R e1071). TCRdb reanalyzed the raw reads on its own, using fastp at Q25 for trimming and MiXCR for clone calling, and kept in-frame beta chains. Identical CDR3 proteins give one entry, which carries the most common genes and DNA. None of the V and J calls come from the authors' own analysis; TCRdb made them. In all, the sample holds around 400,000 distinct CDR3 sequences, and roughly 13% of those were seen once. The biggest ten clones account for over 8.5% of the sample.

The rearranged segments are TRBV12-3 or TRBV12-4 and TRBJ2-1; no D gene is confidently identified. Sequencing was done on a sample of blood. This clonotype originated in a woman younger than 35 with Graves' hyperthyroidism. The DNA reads TGTGCCAGCCAACCGGCCTACAATGAGCAGTTCTTC. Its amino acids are CASQPAYNEQFF.